A single TCR beta chain is shown here with its context. Primers included in the PCR were 60 Vbeta and 13 Jbeta primers. The table came from immunoSEQ multiplex PCR; TCRdb's copy has only in-frame clones and leaves some out. In all, the sample yields tens of thousands of clones. Per the germline V gene, CDR1 is MNHNY and CDR2 is SVGAGI (reference sequence). The CDR3 covers 14 residues. With 6 bases removed from V and 4 bases from J, the gap between germline ends came to 15 bases. This specimen comes from a study of cytomegalovirus exposure and HLA in healthy donors. Sample: PBMCs. The V and J genes are TRBV6-6 and TRBJ2-5, with a tentative D call TRBD1 (5 bases). This receptor was taken from a female donor in good health and CMV-seropositive. CDR3 in amino acids: CASSAGWEGETQYF. CDR3 bases: TGTGCCAGCAGCGCAGGGTGGGAAGGAGAGACCCAGTACTTC.